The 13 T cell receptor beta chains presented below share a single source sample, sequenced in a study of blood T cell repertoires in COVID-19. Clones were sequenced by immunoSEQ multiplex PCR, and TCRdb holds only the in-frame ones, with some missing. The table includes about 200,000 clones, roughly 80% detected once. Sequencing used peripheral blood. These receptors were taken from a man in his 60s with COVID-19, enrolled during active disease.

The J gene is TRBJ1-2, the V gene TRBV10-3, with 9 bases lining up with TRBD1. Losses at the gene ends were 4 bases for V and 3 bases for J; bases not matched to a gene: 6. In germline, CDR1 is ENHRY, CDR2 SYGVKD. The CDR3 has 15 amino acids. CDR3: CAISGKTGGYYGYTF. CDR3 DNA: TGTGCCATCAGTGGAAAAACAGGGGGCTACTATGGCTACACCTTC.

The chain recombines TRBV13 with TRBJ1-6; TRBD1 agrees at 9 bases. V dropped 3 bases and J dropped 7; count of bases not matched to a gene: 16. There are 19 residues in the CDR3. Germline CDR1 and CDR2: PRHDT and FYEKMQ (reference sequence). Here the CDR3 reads CASSFGTGTDLNGNSPLHF. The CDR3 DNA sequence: TGTGCCAGCAGCTTCGGGACAGGGACGGATCTAAATGGGAATTCACCCCTCCACTTT.

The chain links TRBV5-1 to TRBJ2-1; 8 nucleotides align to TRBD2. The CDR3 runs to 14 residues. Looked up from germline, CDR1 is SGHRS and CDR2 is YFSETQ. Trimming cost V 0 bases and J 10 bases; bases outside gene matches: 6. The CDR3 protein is CASSLAAREAEQFF. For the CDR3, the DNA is TGCGCCAGCAGCTTGGCCGCGCGGGAGGCGGAGCAGTTCTTC.

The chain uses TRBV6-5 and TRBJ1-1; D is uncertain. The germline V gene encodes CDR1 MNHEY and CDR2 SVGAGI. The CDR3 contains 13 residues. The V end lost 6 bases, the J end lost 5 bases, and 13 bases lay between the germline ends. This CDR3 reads CASSPRAGTEAFF. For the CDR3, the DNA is TGTGCCAGCAGCCCACGCGCAGGTACTGAAGCTTTCTTT.

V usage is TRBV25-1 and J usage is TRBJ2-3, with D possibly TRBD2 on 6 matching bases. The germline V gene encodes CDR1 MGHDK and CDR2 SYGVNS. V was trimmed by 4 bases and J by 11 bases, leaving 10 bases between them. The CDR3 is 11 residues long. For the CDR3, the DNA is TGTGCCAGCAGTGCAACTAGCCAGCAGTATTTT. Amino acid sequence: CASSATSQQYF.

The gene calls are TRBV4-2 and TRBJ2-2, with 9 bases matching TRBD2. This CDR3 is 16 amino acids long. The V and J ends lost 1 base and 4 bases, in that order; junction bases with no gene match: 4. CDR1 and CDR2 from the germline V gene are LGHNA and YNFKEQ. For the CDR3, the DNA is TGTGCCAGCAGCCAAGGCGGGAGGGCCGGCACCGGGGAGCTGTTTTTT. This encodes CASSQGGRAGTGELFF.

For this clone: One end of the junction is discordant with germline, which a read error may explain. CDR3 in DNA: TGTGCCATCAGCGTCGGGACAGGGAGCCCCAATCAGCAGTTCTTC. It is translated as CAISVGTGSPNQQFF. V gene TRBV10-3 combines with J gene TRBJ2-1; 9 positions match TRBD1. The V gene's germline CDR1 is ENHRY and CDR2 SYGVKD. CDR3 length equals 15 residues.

CDR3 loop: CASSPGTGPEAFF. The CDR3 region has the DNA TGCGCCAGCAGCCCGGGGACAGGGCCTGAAGCTTTCTTT. V is TRBV5-1 and J is TRBJ1-1, with 9 bases aligning to TRBD1. CDR1 is SGHRS, CDR2 YFSETQ, per germline. The CDR3 loop spans 13 amino acids. Germline trimming cut 4 bases from V and 6 bases from J; bases unmatched to any gene: 4.

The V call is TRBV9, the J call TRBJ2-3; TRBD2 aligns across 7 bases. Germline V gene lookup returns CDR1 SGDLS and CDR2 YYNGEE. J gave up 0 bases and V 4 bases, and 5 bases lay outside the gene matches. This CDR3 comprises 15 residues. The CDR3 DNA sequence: TGTGCCAGCAGCCCCGCAGCGGGAAGCACAGATACGCAGTATTTT. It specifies CASSPAAGSTDTQYF.

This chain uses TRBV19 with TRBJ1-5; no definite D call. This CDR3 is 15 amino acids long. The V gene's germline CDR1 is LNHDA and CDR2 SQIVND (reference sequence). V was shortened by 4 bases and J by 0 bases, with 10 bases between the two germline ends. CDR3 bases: TGTGCCAGTAGTAAAGTGGCGGATAGCAATCAGCCCCAGCATTTT. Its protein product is CASSKVADSNQPQHF. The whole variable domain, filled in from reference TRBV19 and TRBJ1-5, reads DGGITQSPKYLFRKEGQNVTLSCEQNLNHDAMYWYRQDPGQGLRLIYYSQIVNDFQKGDIAEGYSVSREKKESFPLTVTSAQKNPTAFYLCASSKVADSNQPQHFGDGTRLSIL.

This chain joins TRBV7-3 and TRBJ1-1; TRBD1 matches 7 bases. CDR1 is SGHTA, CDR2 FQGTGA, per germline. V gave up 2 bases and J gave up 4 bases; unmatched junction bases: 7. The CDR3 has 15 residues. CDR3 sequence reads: CASSLSGGGSTEAFF. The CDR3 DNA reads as TGTGCCAGCAGCTTATCAGGGGGTGGGAGCACTGAAGCTTTCTTT.

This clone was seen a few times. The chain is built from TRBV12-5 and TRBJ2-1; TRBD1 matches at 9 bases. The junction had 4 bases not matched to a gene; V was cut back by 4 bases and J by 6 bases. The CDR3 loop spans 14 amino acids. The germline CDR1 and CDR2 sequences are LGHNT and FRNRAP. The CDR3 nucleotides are TGTGCTAGTGGTTCGGGACAGGGAGTCAATGAGCAGTTCTTC. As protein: CASGSGQGVNEQFF.

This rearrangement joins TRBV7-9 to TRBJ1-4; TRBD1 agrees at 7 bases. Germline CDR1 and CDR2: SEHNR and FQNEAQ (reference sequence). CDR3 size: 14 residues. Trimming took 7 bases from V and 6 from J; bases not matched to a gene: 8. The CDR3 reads CASTTGGGDEKLFF. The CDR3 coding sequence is TGTGCCAGCACGACGGGAGGGGGCGATGAAAAACTGTTTTTT.